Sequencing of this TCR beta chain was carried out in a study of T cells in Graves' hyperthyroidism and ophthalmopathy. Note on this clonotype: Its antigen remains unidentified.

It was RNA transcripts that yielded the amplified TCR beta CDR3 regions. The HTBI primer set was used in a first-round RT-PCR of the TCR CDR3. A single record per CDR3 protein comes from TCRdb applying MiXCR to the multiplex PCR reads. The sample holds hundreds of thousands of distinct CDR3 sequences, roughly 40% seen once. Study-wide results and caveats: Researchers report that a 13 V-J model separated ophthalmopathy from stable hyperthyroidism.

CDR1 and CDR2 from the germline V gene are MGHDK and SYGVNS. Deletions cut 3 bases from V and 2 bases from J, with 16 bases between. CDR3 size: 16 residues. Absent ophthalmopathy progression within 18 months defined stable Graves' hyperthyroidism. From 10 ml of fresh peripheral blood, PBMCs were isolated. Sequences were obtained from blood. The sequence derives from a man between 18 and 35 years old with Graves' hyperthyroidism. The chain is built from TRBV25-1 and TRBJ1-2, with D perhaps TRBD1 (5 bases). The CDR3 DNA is TGTGCCAGCAGTGAGGGGGGAAGACGGTTGAACTATGGCTACACCTTC. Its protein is CASSEGGRRLNYGYTF.